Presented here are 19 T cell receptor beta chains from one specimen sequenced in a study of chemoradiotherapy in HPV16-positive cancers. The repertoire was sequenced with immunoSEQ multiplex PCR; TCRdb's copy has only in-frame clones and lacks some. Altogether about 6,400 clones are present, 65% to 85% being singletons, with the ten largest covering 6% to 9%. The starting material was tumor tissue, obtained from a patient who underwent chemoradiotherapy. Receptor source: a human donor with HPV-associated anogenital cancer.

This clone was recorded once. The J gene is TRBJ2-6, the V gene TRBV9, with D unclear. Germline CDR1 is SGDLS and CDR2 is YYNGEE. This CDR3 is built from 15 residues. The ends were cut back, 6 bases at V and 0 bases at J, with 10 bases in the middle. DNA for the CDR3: TGTGCCAGCAACGCGGCTCCCTCTGGGGCCAACGTCCTGACTTTC. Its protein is CASNAAPSGANVLTF. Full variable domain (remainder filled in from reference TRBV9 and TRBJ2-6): DSGVTQTPKHLITATGQRVTLRCSPRSGDLSVYWYQQSLDQGLQFLIQYYNGEERAKGNILERFSAQQFPDLHSELNLSSLELGDSALYFCASNAAPSGANVLTFGAGSRLTVL.

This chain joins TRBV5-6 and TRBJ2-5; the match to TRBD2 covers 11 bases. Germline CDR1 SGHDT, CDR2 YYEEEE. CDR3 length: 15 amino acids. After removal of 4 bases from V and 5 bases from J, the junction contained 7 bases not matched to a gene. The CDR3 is CASSHSGGARETQYF. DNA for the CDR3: TGTGCCAGCAGCCATAGCGGGGGGGCCCGGGAGACCCAGTACTTC.

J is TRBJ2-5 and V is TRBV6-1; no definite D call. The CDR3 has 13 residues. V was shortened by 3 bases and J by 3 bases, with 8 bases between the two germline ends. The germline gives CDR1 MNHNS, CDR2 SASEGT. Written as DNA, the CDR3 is TGTGCCAGCAGTGACACACCAGAAGAGACCCAGTACTTC. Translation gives CASSDTPEETQYF.

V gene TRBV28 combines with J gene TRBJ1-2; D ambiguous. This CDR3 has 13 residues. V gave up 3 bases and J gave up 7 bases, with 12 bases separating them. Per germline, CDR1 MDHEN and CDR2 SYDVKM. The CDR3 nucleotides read TGTGCCAGCAGTTTCAGAGCTGGGCGTGGCTACACCTTC. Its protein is CASSFRAGRGYTF.

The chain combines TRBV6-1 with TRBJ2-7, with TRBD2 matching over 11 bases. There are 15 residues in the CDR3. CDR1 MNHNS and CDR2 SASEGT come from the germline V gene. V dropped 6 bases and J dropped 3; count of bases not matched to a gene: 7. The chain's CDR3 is CASSLTSGRYYEQYF. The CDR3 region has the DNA TGTGCCAGCAGCCTAACTAGCGGGAGATACTACGAGCAGTACTTC.

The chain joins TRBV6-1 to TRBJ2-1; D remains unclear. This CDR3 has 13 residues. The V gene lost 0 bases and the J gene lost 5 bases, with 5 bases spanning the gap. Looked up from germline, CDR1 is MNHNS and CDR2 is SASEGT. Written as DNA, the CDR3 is TGTGCCAGCAGTGAAGCCCGGGACAATGAGCAGTTCTTC. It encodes CASSEARDNEQFF.

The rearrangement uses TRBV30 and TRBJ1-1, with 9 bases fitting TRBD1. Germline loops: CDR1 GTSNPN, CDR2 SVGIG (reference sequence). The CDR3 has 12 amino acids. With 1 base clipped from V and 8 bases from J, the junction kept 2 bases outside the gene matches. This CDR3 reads CAWSAGQGEAFF. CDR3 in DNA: TGTGCCTGGAGTGCGGGACAGGGAGAAGCTTTCTTT.

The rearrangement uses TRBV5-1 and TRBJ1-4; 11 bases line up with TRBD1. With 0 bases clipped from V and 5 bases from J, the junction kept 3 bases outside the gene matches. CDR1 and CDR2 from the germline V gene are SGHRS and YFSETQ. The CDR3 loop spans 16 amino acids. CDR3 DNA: TGCGCCAGCAGCTTGGCCGGGACAGGGGGGAATGAAAAACTGTTTTTT. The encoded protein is CASSLAGTGGNEKLFF.

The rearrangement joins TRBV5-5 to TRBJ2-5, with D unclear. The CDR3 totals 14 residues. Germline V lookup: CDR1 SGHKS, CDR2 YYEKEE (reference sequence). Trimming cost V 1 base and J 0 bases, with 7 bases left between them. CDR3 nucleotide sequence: TGTGCCAGCAGCTTGACCAGCTACCAAGAGACCCAGTACTTC. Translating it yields CASSLTSYQETQYF.

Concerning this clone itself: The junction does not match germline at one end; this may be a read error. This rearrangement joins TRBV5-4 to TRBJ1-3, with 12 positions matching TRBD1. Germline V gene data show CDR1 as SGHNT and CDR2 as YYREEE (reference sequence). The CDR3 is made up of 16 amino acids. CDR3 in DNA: TGTGCCAACAGCTTGGGACAGGGGGCCCCTGGAAACACCATATATTTT. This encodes CANSLGQGAPGNTIYF.

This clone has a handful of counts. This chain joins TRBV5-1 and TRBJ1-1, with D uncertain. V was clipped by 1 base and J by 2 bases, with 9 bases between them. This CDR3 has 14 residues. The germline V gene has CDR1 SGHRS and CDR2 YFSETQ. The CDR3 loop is CASSLMTSNTEAFF. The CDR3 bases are TGCGCCAGCAGCTTGATGACCTCCAACACTGAAGCTTTCTTT.

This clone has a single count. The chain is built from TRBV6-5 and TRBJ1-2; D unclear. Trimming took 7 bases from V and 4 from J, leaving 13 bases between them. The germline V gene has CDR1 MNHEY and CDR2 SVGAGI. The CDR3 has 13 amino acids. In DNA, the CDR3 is TGTGCCAGCAAACCTTTTGGGCCCTATGGCTACACCTTC. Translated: CASKPFGPYGYTF.

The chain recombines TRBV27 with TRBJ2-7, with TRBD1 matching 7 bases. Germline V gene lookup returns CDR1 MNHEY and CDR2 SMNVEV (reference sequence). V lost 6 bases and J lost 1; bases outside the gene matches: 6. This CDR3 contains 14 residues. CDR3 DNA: TGTGCCAGCAGGCCAACGGGACAGTCCTACGAGCAGTACTTC. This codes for CASRPTGQSYEQYF.

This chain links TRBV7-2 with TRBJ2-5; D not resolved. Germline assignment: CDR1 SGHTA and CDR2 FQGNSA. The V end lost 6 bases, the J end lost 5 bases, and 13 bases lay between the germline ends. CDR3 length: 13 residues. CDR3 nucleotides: TGTGCCAGCAGGTTACGGGTTAGGGAGACCCAGTACTTC. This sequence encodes CASRLRVRETQYF. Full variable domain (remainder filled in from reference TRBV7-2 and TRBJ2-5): GAGVSQSPSNKVTEKGKDVELRCDPISGHTALYWYRQSLGQGLEFLIYFQGNSAPDKSGLPSDRFSAERTGGSVSTLTIQRTQQEDSAVYLCASRLRVRETQYFGPGTRLLVL.

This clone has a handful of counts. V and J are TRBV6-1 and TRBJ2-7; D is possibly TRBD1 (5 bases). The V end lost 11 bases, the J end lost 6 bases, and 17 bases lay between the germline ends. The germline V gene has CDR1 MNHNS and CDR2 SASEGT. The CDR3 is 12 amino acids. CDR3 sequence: CAASSVRGEQYF. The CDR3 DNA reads TGTGCCGCCTCATCCGTTAGGGGCGAGCAGTACTTC.

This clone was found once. CDR3 nucleotide sequence: TGTGCCAGCAGCTTGTACGGGAACAATGAGCAGTTCTTC. Its protein product is CASSLYGNNEQFF. This chain links TRBV5-4 with TRBJ2-1; perhaps TRBD2 as D (5 bases). The CDR3 consists of 13 residues. With 1 base removed from V and 5 bases from J, the gap between germline ends came to 7 bases. Germline V gene data show CDR1 as SGHNT and CDR2 as YYREEE (reference sequence).

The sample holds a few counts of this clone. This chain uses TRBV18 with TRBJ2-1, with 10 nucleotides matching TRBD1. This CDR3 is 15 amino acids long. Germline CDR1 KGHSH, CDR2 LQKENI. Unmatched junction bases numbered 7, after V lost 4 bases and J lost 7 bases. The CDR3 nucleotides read TGTGCCAGCTCACAAAGGACAGGGGGGAGGAATGAGCAGTTCTTC. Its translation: CASSQRTGGRNEQFF. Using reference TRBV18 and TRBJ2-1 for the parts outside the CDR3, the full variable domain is NAGVMQNPRHLVRRRGQEARLRCSPMKGHSHVYWYRQLPEEGLKFMVYLQKENIIDESGMPKERFSAEFPKEGPSILRIQQVVRGDSAAYFCASSQRTGGRNEQFFGPGTRLTVL.

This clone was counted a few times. The CDR3 coding sequence is TGTGCCACCAGCAGGGCCCTATCCTACGAGCAGTACTTC. It codes for CATSRALSYEQYF. The genes are TRBV15 and TRBJ2-7, with no clear D. Germline assignment: CDR1 LNHNV and CDR2 YYDKDF (reference sequence). The CDR3 runs to 13 residues. V lost 3 bases to trimming and J lost 1 base, with 7 bases between them.

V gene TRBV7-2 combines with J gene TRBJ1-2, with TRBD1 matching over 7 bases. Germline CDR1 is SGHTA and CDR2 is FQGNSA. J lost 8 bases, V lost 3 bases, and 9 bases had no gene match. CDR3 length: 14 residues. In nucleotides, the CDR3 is TGTGCCAGCAGCTTCTTTCAGGGGGAGGAAGGCTACACCTTC. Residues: CASSFFQGEEGYTF.